This T cell receptor (beta chain) came from a study of shared clonotypes between healthy human individuals. At the level of the study: Per donor, CD8 memory used one plate, CD8 naive used two, CD4 memory used three and CD4 naive used three. General study findings and limits: It was only blood that was sampled, and tissue repertoires likely differ.

Looked up from germline, CDR1 is SQVTM and CDR2 is ANQGSEA. V gave up 8 bases and J gave up 2 bases, with 14 bases separating them. The CDR3 runs 13 residues. Libraries were prepared by immunoSEQ multiplex PCR; TCRdb keeps only in-frame clonotypes and omits some of them. Of about 2 million clones in the sample, about 94% were seen once. This clone was seen just once. Its antigen remains unidentified. CD45RO-negative, CCR7-selected cells formed the naive CD8 fraction, which excluded terminally differentiated effector memory CD45RA+ cells. The specimen sequenced was naive CD8+ T cells sorted from blood. The clonotype originates from a man aged 18 to 30 in good health. The rearrangement joins TRBV29-1 to TRBJ2-3; TRBD2 is a possible D gene (6 bases). DNA of the CDR3: TGCAGCCAAATGGAGGGCAACACAGATACGCAGTATTTT. This codes for CSQMEGNTDTQYF.